This note documents a single T cell receptor beta chain sequence. Read data end 3 residues before the CDR3 end; the end is taken from the germline J gene. The sample carries other DNA sequences with the same CDR3. The record originates from a study of T cells in women clearing cervical HPV infection. Study context: Donors had HPV16-related CIN3 or worse; 2 had invasive cancer. Controls' single incident HPV16 infection cleared within 12 months without precancer.

Produced via immunoSEQ multiplex PCR; TCRdb's table is partial and in-frame only. The listing records under 35,000 clones. CDR3 size: 13 residues. The V gene's germline CDR1 is MNHNS and CDR2 SASEGT. J was trimmed by 3 bases and V by 9 bases; bases with no gene match: 8. MY09/MY11 PCR detected cervical HPV DNA; dot-blot assigned genotypes. The specimen sequenced was blood buffy coat. This chain links TRBV6-1 with TRBJ2-7; 7 bases match TRBD1. This TCR was recovered from a woman aged 18 to 75 with a cervical HPV16 infection that either progressed to CIN3+ or cleared (not recorded which). CDR3 DNA, as far as it was read: TGTGCCAGTAGTCAAGGGGGCGGCTACGAG. Amino acid sequence: CASSQGGGYE. The whole CDR3 is CASSQGGGYEQYF.